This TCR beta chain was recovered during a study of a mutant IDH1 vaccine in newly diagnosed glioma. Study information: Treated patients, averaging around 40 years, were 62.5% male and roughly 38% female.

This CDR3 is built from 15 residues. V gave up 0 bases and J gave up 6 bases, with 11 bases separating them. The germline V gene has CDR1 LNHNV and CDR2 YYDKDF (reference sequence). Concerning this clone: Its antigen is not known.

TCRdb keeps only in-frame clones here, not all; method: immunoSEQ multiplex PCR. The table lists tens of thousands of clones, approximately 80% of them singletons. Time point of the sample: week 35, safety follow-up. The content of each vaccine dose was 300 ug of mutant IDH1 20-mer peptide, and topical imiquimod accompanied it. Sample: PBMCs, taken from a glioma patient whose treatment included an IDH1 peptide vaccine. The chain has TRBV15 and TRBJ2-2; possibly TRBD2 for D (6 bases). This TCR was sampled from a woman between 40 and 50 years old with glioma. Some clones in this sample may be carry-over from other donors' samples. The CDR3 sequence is CATSRDLGGSGELFF. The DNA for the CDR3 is TGTGCCACCAGCAGAGATCTGGGGGGATCCGGGGAGCTGTTTTTT. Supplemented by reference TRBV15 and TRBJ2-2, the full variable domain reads DAMVIQNPRYQVTQFGKPVTLSCSQTLNHNVMYWYQQKSSQAPKLLFHYYDKDFNNEADTPDNFQSRRPNTSFCFLDIRSPGLGDTAMYLCATSRDLGGSGELFFGEGSRLTVL.